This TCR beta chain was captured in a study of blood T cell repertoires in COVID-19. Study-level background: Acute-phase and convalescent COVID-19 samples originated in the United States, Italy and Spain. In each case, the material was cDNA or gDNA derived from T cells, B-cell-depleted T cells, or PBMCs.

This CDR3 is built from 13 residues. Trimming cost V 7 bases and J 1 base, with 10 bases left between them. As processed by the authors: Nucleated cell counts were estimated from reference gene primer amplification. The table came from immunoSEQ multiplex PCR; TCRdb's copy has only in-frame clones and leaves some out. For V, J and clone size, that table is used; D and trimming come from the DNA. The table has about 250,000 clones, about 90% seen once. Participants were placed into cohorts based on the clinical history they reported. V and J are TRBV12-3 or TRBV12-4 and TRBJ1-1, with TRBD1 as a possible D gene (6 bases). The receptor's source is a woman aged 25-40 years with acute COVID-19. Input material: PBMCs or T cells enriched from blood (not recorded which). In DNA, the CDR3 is TGTGCCAGCAACCAAGGGGGGAACACTGAAGCTTTCTTT. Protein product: CASNQGGNTEAFF.